The rows below give T cell receptor beta chains drawn from one sample of a study of shared clonotypes between healthy human individuals. Some clones are missing from TCRdb's copy, which holds only in-frame ones; the method was immunoSEQ multiplex PCR. The sample carries fewer than 850,000 clones, around 91% recorded once. The sequenced sample was memory CD8+ T cells from PBMCs. The source of these receptors is a man aged 18 to 30 in good health. Some clones in this sample may be carry-over from other donors' samples. CDR3s include the opening cysteine and the closing phenylalanine or tryptophan. The order of the fields is V gene, J gene, clone size, D gene, CDR3 DNA, CDR3 protein. The D gene is left open where the match is weak. Expanded clones get a size class; other rows say once, few or many, or leave the size out.

>TRBV5-8|TRBJ2-7|NA|TRBD1
TGTGCCAGCAGCTTGCCACAGGGGGCCCTTGGCTACGAGCAGTACTTC
CASSLPQGALGYEQYF
>TRBV7-8|TRBJ2-7|NA|NA
TGTGCCAGCAGCTTAGATAGGCTGGCCGACGAGCAGTACTTC
CASSLDRLADEQYF
>TRBV11-1|TRBJ2-1|NA|NA
TGTGCCAGCAGCTCGTTGTTTGTAGTATCTGAGCAGTTCTTC
CASSSLFVVSEQFF
>TRBV7-9|TRBJ2-2|NA|TRBD1
TGTGCCAGCAGCTCCCTGACAGGGGGTGGGACCGGGGAGCTGTTTTTT
CASSSLTGGGTGELFF
>TRBV28|TRBJ2-7|NA|TRBD2
TGTGCCAGCAGTTCCCCCCTAGCGGGGTTTGTCGAGCAGTACTTC
CASSSPLAGFVEQYF
>TRBV6-1|TRBJ2-1|NA|NA
TGTGCCAGCAGTGAAGTAAACGGCTACAATGAGCAGTTCTTC
CASSEVNGYNEQFF
>TRBV6-5|TRBJ2-5|few|NA
TGTGCCAGCAGTTACGGGGGGGGCGAGACCCAGTACTTC
CASSYGGGETQYF
>TRBV7-3|TRBJ2-5|many|TRBD1
TGTGCCAGCAGCTACAGGACAGGGGCTCAAGAGACCCAGTACTTC
CASSYRTGAQETQYF
>TRBV9|TRBJ2-3|NA|TRBD1
TGTGCCAGCAGCCAGGAGGGACAGGCGGTTAGCACAGATACGCAGTATTTT
CASSQEGQAVSTDTQYF
>TRBV4-1|TRBJ2-7|NA|TRBD1
TGCGCCAGCAGCCAAGGGACAGGGGGCTACTACGAGCAGTACTTC
CASSQGTGGYYEQYF
>TRBV9|TRBJ2-3|NA|NA
TGTGCCAGCAGCTCCTACGGGTCCGGTCGAGATACGCAGTATTTT
CASSSYGSGRDTQYF
>TRBV5-1|TRBJ1-1|NA|TRBD1
TGCGCCAGCAGCCCAACAGGGGGCCAATCGGAGGCTTTCTTT
CASSPTGGQSEAFF
>TRBV7-9|TRBJ2-7|NA|NA
TGTGCCAGCAGCTTAGTGGGTCTTACCTACAAGCAGTACTTC
CASSLVGLTYKQYF
>TRBV7-2|TRBJ2-1|NA|NA
TGTGCCAGCAGCAGGGTTGTTATGGGGGGCGCAAACAATGAGCAGTTCTTC
CASSRVVMGGANNEQFF
>TRBV25-1|TRBJ2-6|once|NA
TGTGCCAGCAGTGCCGGGGGCGCTGGGGCCAACGTCCTGACTTTC
CASSAGGAGANVLTF
>TRBV9|TRBJ2-1|NA|NA
TGTGCCAGCAGCGTAGCCCTAGAAGGGTCTGGTGAGCAGTTCTTC
CASSVALEGSGEQFF
>TRBV6-1|TRBJ1-5|NA|NA
TGTGCCAGCAATGAAGTGTTCGAGGGAGCGCGGGAGCCCCAGCATTTT
CASNEVFEGAREPQHF
>TRBV5-1|TRBJ2-1|NA|NA
TGCGCCAGCAGCTTGGTTAGCGGAGAATACAATGAGCAGTTCTTC
CASSLVSGEYNEQFF
>TRBV7-5|TRBJ2-7|NA|NA
TGTGCCAGAAGCCGTTTAGAACGGTCCTTCGAGCAGTACTTC
CARSRLERSFEQYF
>TRBV9|TRBJ2-3|NA|NA
TGTGCCAGCAGCGTAGCTACTTGGACTCGAGCCCATCACACAGATACGCAGTATTTT
CASSVATWTRAHHTDTQYF
>TRBV9|TRBJ2-7|NA|NA
TGTGCCAGCAGCCCCGGGGCTAGCATCTCCTACGAGCAGTACTTC
CASSPGASISYEQYF
>TRBV7-2|TRBJ1-3|NA|NA
TGTGCCAGCAGCTTAGGGCAGGCACCCATATATTTT
CASSLGQAPIYF
>TRBV28|TRBJ2-2|NA|NA
TGTGCCAGCAGTTTTCCCGGGAACACCGGGGAGCTGTTTTTT
CASSFPGNTGELFF
>TRBV9|TRBJ2-5|NA|NA
TGTGCCAGCAGCGAACAGGAGGGGGAAAGTCCCTTTTGGACCCAGTACTTC
CASSEQEGESPFWTQYF
>TRBV7-6|TRBJ1-4|NA|NA
TGTGCCAGCAGCTCCCGCCCCGGTTCAACTAATGAAAAACTGTTTTTT
CASSSRPGSTNEKLFF
>TRBV27|TRBJ2-7|NA|NA
TGTGCCAGCAGTTCCGCCGGGTCCGAGCAGTACTTC
CASSSAGSEQYF
>TRBV21-1|TRBJ2-3|NA|NA
TGTGCCAGCAGCAAAGTTTCCGGGAGGGCTGGAGATACGCAGTATTTT
CASSKVSGRAGDTQYF
>TRBV7-9|TRBJ1-2|NA|NA
TGTGCCAGCAGCTTTGGACAGTTCTATGGCTACACCTTC
CASSFGQFYGYTF
>TRBV5-3|TRBJ1-2|NA|NA
TGTGCCAGAATTCCCCGGGGGAGCAATGGCTACACCTTC
CARIPRGSNGYTF
>TRBV9|TRBJ1-2|NA|NA
TGTGCCAGCAGCGTTACTGAGAACTATGGCTACACCTTC
CASSVTENYGYTF
>TRBV19|TRBJ2-7|NA|TRBD1
TGTGCCAGTAGTATGGAACAGGGGGCGATCTACGAGCAGTACTTC
CASSMEQGAIYEQYF
>TRBV27|TRBJ2-1|NA|TRBD2
TGTGCCAGCAGCCAACCGGGACTAGCGCACAATGAGCAGTTCTTC
CASSQPGLAHNEQFF
>TRBV7-9|TRBJ1-1|NA|NA
TGTGCCAGCAGCCCAGGGTCGGGGAACACTGAAGCTTTCTTT
CASSPGSGNTEAFF
>TRBV10-2|TRBJ1-5|NA|NA
TGCGCCAGCAGTGTAGGAGGATATCAGCCCCAGCATTTT
CASSVGGYQPQHF
>TRBV27|TRBJ2-2|NA|NA
TGTGCCAGCAGTCCAAAGCTTTCTCCACCAGTGCTTAACACCGGGGAGCTGTTTTTT
CASSPKLSPPVLNTGELFF
>TRBV27|TRBJ2-3|NA|NA
TGTGCCAGCAGTGGGAGGACATTAGCCGCAGATACGCAGTATTTT
CASSGRTLAADTQYF
>TRBV7-8|TRBJ2-5|few|TRBD2
TGTGCCAGCAGCACGCCGGGACTAGAGGGAGAGACCCAGTACTTC
CASSTPGLEGETQYF
>TRBV27|TRBJ2-1|NA|NA
TGTGCCAGCAGTTTATCTCGGCGACAGGTATACAATGAGCAGTTCTTC
CASSLSRRQVYNEQFF
>TRBV4-3|TRBJ2-1|NA|NA
TGCGCCAGCAGCCAAGACGGGCTGCGCGTCCATGAGCAGTTCTTC
CASSQDGLRVHEQFF
>TRBV7-2|TRBJ1-4|once|TRBD1
TGTGCCAGCAGCTTGGAAGACAGGGGGTTTAATGAAAAACTGTTTTTT
CASSLEDRGFNEKLFF
>TRBV19|TRBJ1-2|NA|TRBD1
TGTGCCAGTAGTTCGAAGACAGGGGTTGGCTACACCTTC
CASSSKTGVGYTF
>TRBV5-1|TRBJ2-7|NA|TRBD1
TGCGCCAGCAGCTTGGATGGACAGGGGACCATCTCCTACGAGCAGTACTTC
CASSLDGQGTISYEQYF
>TRBV29-1|TRBJ2-3|NA|TRBD1
TGCAGCGTTTGGACAGGGCTCGCAGATACGCAGTATTTT
CSVWTGLADTQYF
>TRBV7-3|TRBJ1-1|NA|NA
TGTGCCAGCAGCTTATCAGGGATGAACACTGAAGCTTTCTTT
CASSLSGMNTEAFF
>TRBV7-9|TRBJ2-7|NA|NA
TGTGCCAGCAGCCGATCCGAGGCTTACGAGCAGTACTTC
CASSRSEAYEQYF
>TRBV10-3|TRBJ2-5|NA|TRBD2
TGTGCCATCAGTGAGACGCTAGCGGTTCAAGAGACCCAGTACTTC
CAISETLAVQETQYF
>TRBV5-6|TRBJ2-3|NA|TRBD1
TGTGCCAGCAGCTTGGACCGGACAGGTTGGCTTAACACAGATACGCAGTATTTT
CASSLDRTGWLNTDTQYF
>TRBV30|TRBJ2-7|NA|NA
TGTGCCTGTACCCCGTCGGGCTTAGAGCAGTACTTC
CACTPSGLEQYF
>TRBV27|TRBJ1-1|NA|NA
TGTGCCAGCAGTATCGGACCGCTGCTGAACACTGAAGCTTTCTTT
CASSIGPLLNTEAFF
>TRBV6-5|TRBJ1-2|NA|NA
TGTGCCAGCAGTTACTCGATTAGGGCCCAGGGCTACACCTTC
CASSYSIRAQGYTF